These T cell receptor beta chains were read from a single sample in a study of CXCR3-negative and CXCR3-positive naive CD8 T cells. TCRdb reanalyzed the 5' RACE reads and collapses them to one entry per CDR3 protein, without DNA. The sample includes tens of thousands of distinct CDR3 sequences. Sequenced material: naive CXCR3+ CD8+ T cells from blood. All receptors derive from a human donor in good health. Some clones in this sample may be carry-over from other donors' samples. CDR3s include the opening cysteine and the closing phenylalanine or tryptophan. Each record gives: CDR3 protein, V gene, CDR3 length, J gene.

cdr3_aa: CASSIPGGGTEAFF
v_call: TRBV19
cdr3_length: 14
j_call: TRBJ1-1

cdr3_aa: CASGYFGQGDQPQHF
v_call: TRBV28
cdr3_length: 15
j_call: TRBJ1-5

cdr3_aa: CSVDGGGLDEQFF
v_call: TRBV29-1
cdr3_length: 13
j_call: TRBJ2-1

cdr3_aa: CATSSLFGQNNEQFF
v_call: TRBV15
cdr3_length: 15
j_call: TRBJ2-1

cdr3_aa: CASSFLGSDTEAFF
v_call: TRBV5-1
cdr3_length: 14
j_call: TRBJ1-1

cdr3_aa: CASSFTERRLAGGGTDTQYF
v_call: TRBV28
cdr3_length: 20
j_call: TRBJ2-3

cdr3_aa: CSVVTGGYEQYF
v_call: TRBV29-1
cdr3_length: 12
j_call: TRBJ2-7

cdr3_aa: CASSQGGRRVGSRDEKLFF
v_call: TRBV14
cdr3_length: 19
j_call: TRBJ1-4

cdr3_aa: CASSVHTGGLNNSPLHF
v_call: TRBV25-1
cdr3_length: 17
j_call: TRBJ1-6

cdr3_aa: CASSLGLEQYF
v_call: TRBV5-5
cdr3_length: 11
j_call: TRBJ2-7

cdr3_aa: CASSSGRQQYF
v_call: TRBV28
cdr3_length: 11
j_call: TRBJ2-7

cdr3_aa: CASSQDRVPYNEQFF
v_call: TRBV4-3
cdr3_length: 15
j_call: TRBJ2-1